This TCR beta chain was recorded in a study of T cells in Graves' hyperthyroidism and ophthalmopathy. Overall study findings and caveats: Blood held most thyroid clonotypes expanded above 0.001 frequency.

TCR beta CDR3 region amplification was performed from RNA transcripts. With the HTBI primer set, the TCR CDR3 went through a first round of RT-PCR. TCRdb redid the calling of the multiplex PCR reads with MiXCR, one entry per CDR3 protein. The sample holds 350,000 to 400,000 distinct CDR3 sequences, around 13% seen once. The CDR3 is made up of 15 amino acids. The germline V gene has CDR1 SGHVS and CDR2 FQNEAQ. V lost 5 bases and J 4 bases, leaving 18 bases between the germline ends. The table lists this clonotype with many counts. The target antigen is unknown. The chain has TRBV7-8 and TRBJ2-7; unclear D gene. Material: blood. The receptor's source is a woman aged 55-75 years with Graves' hyperthyroidism. CDR3 bases: TGTGCCAGCAGCCCACCCCTAGGTTGGGGATACGAGCAGTACTTC. Encoded protein: CASSPPLGWGYEQYF.